This T cell receptor beta chain was found in a study of blood T cell repertoires in COVID-19 (dated by TCRdb to 2020 to 2021). Study-wide context: The collaborator samples originated in the United States, Italy and Spain and spanned the acute and convalescent phases of COVID-19. Deeply sampled blood TCRbeta repertoires from subjects exposed to, actively infected with, or recovered from COVID-19 were included in the dataset. The samples were drawn from two sources: the first 160 participants of the ongoing ImmuneRACE study, and fewer than 1,500 subjects contributed by 6 global collaborators. A freely available public database, intended as a resource for researchers studying the immune response to SARS-CoV-2, is where the repertoires were released. Where HLA class I and class II types were available, the types were taken from metadata supplied by the sample provider, not from assay-based typing. Nearly every sample came with metadata listing a de-identified subject ID, COVID-19 status, age in years and sex. The prospective study material was composed of cDNA or gDNA derived from T cells, B-cell-depleted T cells, or PBMCs. Study-wide findings and limitations: The amount of clinical and demographic metadata varied by source and participant and was provided uncurated.

Participants in the prospective study were aged roughly 18 to 89 years, lived in some 24 United States geographic areas, and enrolled through a virtual design. To assign participants to cohorts, the prospective study relied on clinical history that participants themselves reported in a screening survey and a study questionnaire. For ImmuneRACE Cohort 3, a participant was defined as recovered based on two consecutive negative NP/OP PCR tests, clearance by a healthcare professional, or resolution of symptoms. Each participant in the prospective study had whole blood, serum and a nasopharyngeal or oropharyngeal swab collected by mobile phlebotomists. Additional blood draws and questionnaires over an approximately 2-month period could optionally be provided by prospective study participants. Prospective study blood samples were shipped either frozen or at room temperature before DNA extraction. The immunoSEQ Assay, a bias-controlled multiplex PCR, was used to amplify TCRbeta CDR3 regions from genomic DNA. For the original study's pipeline: Nucleated cell counts per sample were estimated from amplification of reference gene primers within the assay. Sequence reads were collapsed and filtered to measure the absolute abundance of every unique TCRbeta CDR3 rearrangement. Productive Simpson clonality was computed per sample as the square root of Simpson's diversity index over productive rearrangements. This immuneACCESS table, as held by TCRdb, lists in-frame sequences with V and J called but not all clones. Of the missing ones, under half trace to an unresolved V gene in checked studies; the others have no known cause. The V and J calls and clone size were taken over from that table, and D and trimming were inferred from the DNA. This sample gives more than 150,000 clones in total; 82% of them show up just once. Over 9.5% of the sample rests with the top ten.

To note about this clone: Its antigen is still unknown. Base qualities are not at hand, and no much larger clone is one base apart.

The sample was PBMCs or T cells enriched from blood (not recorded which). The sequence was obtained from a man in his forties or fifties who had recovered from COVID-19.

The base sequence is TGTGCCAGCTCTCGGGAGCAAGAGACCCAGTACTTC. It translates to CASSREQETQYF. This chain joins TRBV5-4 to TRBJ2-5; the best D guess is TRBD2, with 6 bases matching. The germline V gene (reference sequence) yields SGHNT for CDR1 and YYREEE for CDR2. V drops 7 bases and J drops 2 bases, leaving 9 bases in between. The CDR3 runs 12 residues from the cysteine to the phenylalanine. Of all the DNA, just the CDR3 is kept, 36 bases in frame from base 1.